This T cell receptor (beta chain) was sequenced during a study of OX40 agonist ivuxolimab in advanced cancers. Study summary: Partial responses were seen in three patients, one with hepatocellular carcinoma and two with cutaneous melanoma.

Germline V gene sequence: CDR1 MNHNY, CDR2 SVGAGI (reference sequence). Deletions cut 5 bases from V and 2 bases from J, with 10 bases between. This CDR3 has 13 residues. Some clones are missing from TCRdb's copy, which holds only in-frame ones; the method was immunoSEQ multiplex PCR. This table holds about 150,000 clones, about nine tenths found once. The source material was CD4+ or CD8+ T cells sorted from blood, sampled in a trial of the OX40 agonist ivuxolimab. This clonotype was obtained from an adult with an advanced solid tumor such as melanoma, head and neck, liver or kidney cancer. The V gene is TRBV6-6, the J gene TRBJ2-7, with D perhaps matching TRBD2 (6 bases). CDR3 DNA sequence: TGTGCCAGCAGTCGGGACTCCGCCTACGAGCAGTACTTC. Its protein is CASSRDSAYEQYF.